These T cell receptor beta chains were read from a single sample in a study of low-dose radiotherapy and immunotherapy resistance in tumors. TCRdb ran MiXCR on the reads and lists one entry per CDR3 protein. This table holds fewer than 110,000 distinct CDR3 sequences, less than 25% found once. This specimen was PBMCs, taken after low-dose radiotherapy plus immunotherapy. The receptors shown here come from a male donor with prostate cancer. The CDR3 runs from the conserved cysteine through the conserved F or W. The D gene is left open where the match is weak. Rows may omit the clone size; those that give it use once, few, many or a size class.

DNA	CDR3	D	size	V	J
TGTGCCAGCAGCTTGGGAGGGTGGGGCACCGGGGAGCTGTTTTTT	CASSLGGWGTGELFF	TRBD2	many	TRBV7-2	TRBJ2-2
TGTGCCAGCAGCCAAGCTTCACGGCAGAACTACGAGCAGTACTTC	CASSQASRQNYEQYF	.	.	TRBV3-1	TRBJ2-7
TGTGCCACCAGTGATTTCGGCCAGGCGGAGCAGTTCTTC	CATSDFGQAEQFF	.	once	TRBV24-1	TRBJ2-1
TGCGCCAGCAAAGCCCCCGGGATGTTCCGTTTGCTAGCGGGGAGCTCCTACAATGAGCAGTTCTTC	CASKAPGMFRLLAGSSYNEQFF	TRBD2	many	TRBV23-1	TRBJ2-1
TGTGCCAGCAGTGAGGGGCGGTATAGTGAAAAACTGTTTTTT	CASSEGRYSEKLFF	.	many	TRBV2	TRBJ1-4
TGTGCCAGCAGCAAGGGACTAGCGGTAACAGCGAACACCGGGGAGCTGTTTTTT	CASSKGLAVTANTGELFF	TRBD2	many	TRBV9	TRBJ2-2
TGCGCCAGCAGCCCCCCGGGGAGCTCCTACAATGAGCAGTTCTTC	CASSPPGSSYNEQFF	.	many	TRBV5-1	TRBJ2-1
TGTGCCAGCAGTTTAGAGCGGGTCCAAGAGACCCAGTACTTC	CASSLERVQETQYF	.	.	TRBV12-3/TRBV12-4	TRBJ2-5
TGTGCCAGTAGTGGCGTAGCGGGGGGATCAGATACGCAGTATTTT	CASSGVAGGSDTQYF	TRBD2	many	TRBV19	TRBJ2-3
TGTGCCAGCAGGGTTCAGGGTCAGCCCCAGCATTTT	CASRVQGQPQHF	.	.	TRBV12-3/TRBV12-4	TRBJ1-5
TGTGCCAGCAGTTACGCGGAAAAACTGTTTTTT	CASSYAEKLFF	.	many	TRBV6-6	TRBJ1-4
TGCGCCAGCAGCCCAACCCCCTTAATTACACGGGCCGGGGAGCTGTTTTTT	CASSPTPLITRAGELFF	.	many	TRBV5-1	TRBJ2-2
TGCGCCAGCAGACCAGGGGCACTTGGGACCCCCGCTGAAGGGGGTGAGCAGTTCTTC	CASRPGALGTPAEGGEQFF	.	many	TRBV23-1	TRBJ2-1
TGTGCCAGTAGTAAACGCCAAGGATGGGACAGGGCTTTCGGCAATGAGCAGTTCTTC	CASSKRQGWDRAFGNEQFF	TRBD1	many	TRBV19	TRBJ2-1
TGTGCCAGCAGTTTAACCACGAACAGGGTAGTGGCTGGCTACACCTTC	CASSLTTNRVVAGYTF	.	.	TRBV12-3/TRBV12-4	TRBJ1-2
TGTGCCAGCAGTTACTCGAGCGGGCCCGATACGCAGTATTTT	CASSYSSGPDTQYF	.	.	TRBV6-2/TRBV6-3	TRBJ2-3
TGTGCCAGCAGCCAAGACAGAGGGCAAGCCAAAAACATTCAGTACTTC	CASSQDRGQAKNIQYF	.	many	TRBV3-1	TRBJ2-4
TGCAGCATTCCTCTTGGACAGGGGGTGGCGGATACGCAGTATTTT	CSIPLGQGVADTQYF	TRBD1	few	TRBV29-1	TRBJ2-3
TGTGCCTGGTGGGTGAACACTGAAGCTTTCTTT	CAWWVNTEAFF	.	many	TRBV30	TRBJ1-1
TGCGCCAGCAGCCCGACCGGGGCAGACGGCTACACCTTC	CASSPTGADGYTF	.	.	TRBV5-1	TRBJ1-2
TGCGCCAGCAGCCAAGATCTTGGGCACCACACCGGGGAGCTGTTTTTT	CASSQDLGHHTGELFF	.	many	TRBV4-1	TRBJ2-2
TGTGCCAGCAGCTTTCGGCTAGCGGGAGATACGCAGTATTTT	CASSFRLAGDTQYF	TRBD2	.	TRBV13	TRBJ2-3
TGCAGTGCCACCCCGCTGACTAGCGGGATCAACATTCAGTACTTC	CSATPLTSGINIQYF	TRBD2	many	TRBV20-1	TRBJ2-4
TGTGCCAGCAGTGATTCCCTCTCGGTTTCACCCCTCCACTTT	CASSDSLSVSPLHF	.	many	TRBV2	TRBJ1-6
TGTGCCAGCAGCTCGCCTGGACAGGAACTTAGCACAGATACGCAGTATTTT	CASSSPGQELSTDTQYF	TRBD1	.	TRBV7-8	TRBJ2-3
TGTGCTAGTGGTTTGGTACTGGGCTATCAGTACCAAGAGACCCAGTACTTC	CASGLVLGYQYQETQYF	.	many	TRBV12-5	TRBJ2-5
TGTGCCAGCAGCCCCTCCGGGCCACCCGACCCCGCGGGGCAGTACTTC	CASSPSGPPDPAGQYF	.	many	TRBV9	TRBJ2-7
TGTGCCAGCAGCCAAGCAGTGGGAGACAACACAGATACGCAGTATTTT	CASSQAVGDNTDTQYF	.	many	TRBV4-2	TRBJ2-3
TGTGCCAGCATCGCCAGTCTAGCCAAAAACATTCAGTACTTC	CASIASLAKNIQYF	.	many	TRBV6-2/TRBV6-3	TRBJ2-4
TGCGCCAGCAGCCGGGTTTGGGGCGTGTCCGGGGAGCTGTTTTTT	CASSRVWGVSGELFF	.	many	TRBV4-3	TRBJ2-2
TGTGCCAGCAGTTCTAGCGGAGATACGCAGTATTTT	CASSSSGDTQYF	TRBD2	many	TRBV27	TRBJ2-3
TGCGCCAGCAGCCCACAAGGGTTGAAGGGGAATAGGAACACTGAAGCTTTCTTT	CASSPQGLKGNRNTEAFF	.	many	TRBV4-3	TRBJ1-1
TGTGCCAGCAGCTTACGGGCTTCAAAAGGAGAGACCCAGTACTTC	CASSLRASKGETQYF	.	many	TRBV7-8	TRBJ2-5